These 31 T cell receptor beta chains were all obtained from the same sample, sequenced in a study of T cell responses to AZD1222 COVID-19 vaccine. This table comes from immunoSEQ multiplex PCR, and its TCRdb copy is limited to in-frame clones, with some not included. There are some 150,000 clones in the sample; under 95% occur only once, and less than 4.5% lies in the top ten. The source material was peripheral blood, sampled on day 0 of MenACWY control vaccination. These receptors originate from an adult in good health.

This clone has only one observation. The chain is built from TRBV4-1 and TRBJ1-5; no firm D call. The ends were cut back, 0 bases at V and 7 bases at J, with 19 bases in the middle. The CDR3 has 17 amino acids. Per the germline V gene, CDR1 is MGHRA and CDR2 is YSYEKL. For the CDR3, the DNA is TGCGCCAGCAGCCAAGATCGCATGGGAAGTTGGGGACAGCCCCAGCATTTT. As protein: CASSQDRMGSWGQPQHF.

This clone was seen just once. J is TRBJ2-7 and V is TRBV10-3; no clear D. The V and J ends lost 2 bases and 0 bases respectively, with 11 bases between them. The CDR3 loop spans 15 amino acids. CDR1 and CDR2 (germline): ENHRY, SYGVKD. Here the CDR3 reads CAISETGSSSYEQYF. In DNA form, the CDR3 reads TGTGCCATCAGTGAGACTGGCAGCAGCTCCTACGAGCAGTACTTC.

The rearrangement links TRBV15 to TRBJ1-2; TRBD1 is a possible D gene (6 bases). V lost 0 bases and J 8 bases, leaving 19 bases between the germline ends. The germline CDR1 and CDR2 sequences are LNHNV and YYDKDF (reference sequence). The CDR3 spans 16 residues. CDR3 region: CATSRDTPRGARGYTF. The CDR3 DNA reads as TGTGCCACCAGCAGAGATACTCCCCGGGGGGCGCGGGGCTACACCTTC.

The rearrangement links TRBV10-2 to TRBJ2-7; D may match TRBD1 or TRBD2 (5 bases each). The V end lost 5 bases, the J end lost 3 bases, and 14 bases lay between the germline ends. This CDR3 region has 14 residues. In germline, CDR1 is WSHSY, CDR2 SAAADI. CDR3 residues: CASSTGLINYEQYF. Here the CDR3 DNA reads TGCGCCAGCAGTACGGGGCTTATAAACTACGAGCAGTACTTC.

The V and J genes are TRBV30 and TRBJ1-1, with unresolved D. The germline V gene encodes CDR1 GTSNPN and CDR2 SVGIG (reference sequence). This CDR3 has 12 residues. V was pared by 1 base and J by 3 bases, with 6 bases between. The CDR3 DNA reads TGTGCCTGGAGTGGGTCAGACACTGAAGCTTTCTTT. This sequence encodes CAWSGSDTEAFF.

Comments on this clone: This sample also contains other DNA sequences that code for the same CDR3. The rearrangement uses TRBV7-3 and TRBJ2-1; D remains unclear. The CDR3 is 12 amino acids. Germline V CDR1 and CDR2: SGHTA, FQGTGA. V lost 2 bases to trimming and J lost 4 bases, with 3 bases between them. CDR3 protein: CASSLGYNEQFF. Written as DNA, the CDR3 is TGTGCCAGCAGCTTAGGGTACAATGAGCAGTTCTTC.

V gene TRBV27 combines with J gene TRBJ2-7; the match to TRBD1 covers 10 bases. This CDR3 has 15 amino acids. The germline gives CDR1 MNHEY, CDR2 SMNVEV (reference sequence). With 2 bases clipped from V and 6 bases from J, the junction kept 7 bases outside the gene matches. The DNA of the CDR3 is TGTGCCAGCAGTTTAACGGGACAGGGGAAGTTCGAGCAGTACTTC. It specifies CASSLTGQGKFEQYF.

The rearrangement uses TRBV11-2 and TRBJ1-3; D gene uncertain. From germline, CDR1 is SGHAT and CDR2 FQNNGV. The length of the CDR3 is 18 residues. V was cut by 2 bases and J by 0 bases, with 17 bases left in between. CDR3 coding DNA: TGTGCCAGCAGCTTAAGGTTTCGCTCTAGCAGCTCTGGAAACACCATATATTTT. Translation gives CASSLRFRSSSSGNTIYF.

The J gene is TRBJ2-3, the V gene TRBV12-1; the DNA was not used to check the table's D call, TRBD2. TRBV12-1 is assigned pseudogene status. The CDR3 covers 17 residues. The CDR3, as DNA: TGTGCCAGCAGCCAACCCCCGGGGGATAGGGGCACAGATACGCAGTATTTT. Encoded protein: CASSQPPGDRGTDTQYF.

The chain carries TRBV18 and TRBJ2-2; no clear D. This CDR3 spans 14 amino acids. In germline, CDR1 is KGHSH, CDR2 LQKENI. The germline V and J ends were trimmed by 1 base and 6 bases, with 9 bases remaining between them. In DNA form, the CDR3 reads TGTGCCAGCTCACCACGATCTGGGGCCGGGGAGCTGTTTTTT. Translated: CASSPRSGAGELFF.

The V call is TRBV2, the J call TRBJ1-6; D unresolved. V was shortened by 5 bases and J by 7 bases, with 15 bases between the two germline ends. Germline V CDR1 and CDR2: SNHLY, FYNNEI. This CDR3 has 15 amino acids. CDR3 amino acids: CASSYSLQTNSPLHF. The CDR3, as DNA: TGTGCCAGCAGTTACAGTCTCCAGACCAATTCACCCCTCCACTTT.

The V call is TRBV2, the J call TRBJ1-1; tentative D call: TRBD1 (5 bases). Germline V gene lookup returns CDR1 SNHLY and CDR2 FYNNEI. The CDR3 is 14 residues long. V lost 2 bases, J lost 3 bases, and 10 bases lay in between. CDR3 sequence: CASSELGEHTEAFF. The CDR3 bases are TGTGCCAGCAGTGAATTGGGGGAACACACTGAAGCTTTCTTT.

The chain links TRBV6-1 to TRBJ1-6; no firm D call. The V gene's germline CDR1 is MNHNS and CDR2 SASEGT. Trimming removed 1 base at V and 7 bases at J, with 11 bases between. The CDR3 extends over 15 amino acids. Written as DNA, the CDR3 is TGTGCCAGCAGTGAAGGGACTGGAGGGAATTCACCCCTCCACTTT. It translates to CASSEGTGGNSPLHF.

This clone was counted between two and nine times. The V gene is TRBV25-1, the J gene TRBJ2-1; D is tentatively TRBD1 or TRBD2 (5 bases each). Trimming took off 4 bases at V and 5 bases at J, with 18 bases between the two ends. This CDR3 has 16 amino acids. Germline V CDR1 and CDR2: MGHDK, SYGVNS. CDR3 loop: CASSASRDGPHNEQFF. CDR3 DNA sequence: TGTGCCAGCAGTGCCTCTCGGGACGGACCACACAATGAGCAGTTCTTC.

The chain employs TRBV18 and TRBJ1-3; D unresolved. Germline V gene lookup returns CDR1 KGHSH and CDR2 LQKENI. With 1 base removed from V and 0 bases from J, the gap between germline ends came to 7 bases. The CDR3 spans 15 residues. The CDR3 sequence: CASSPQATSGNTIYF. The CDR3 DNA reads TGTGCCAGCTCACCACAGGCCACCTCTGGAAACACCATATATTTT.

This chain links TRBV7-3 with TRBJ1-1; D not certain. V lost 1 base, J lost 0 bases, and 9 bases lay in between. The CDR3 is made up of 15 amino acids. Germline V gives CDR1 SGHTA, CDR2 FQGTGA. The CDR3 spells CASSLNPGMNTEAFF. The DNA for the CDR3 is TGTGCCAGCAGCTTAAACCCCGGCATGAACACTGAAGCTTTCTTT.

This rearrangement joins TRBV11-2 to TRBJ2-3; a possible D gene is TRBD1 (6 bases). Germline assignment: CDR1 SGHAT and CDR2 FQNNGV. The V gene lost 3 bases and the J gene lost 0 bases, with 10 bases spanning the gap. The CDR3 contains 15 residues. The CDR3 DNA follows: TGTGCCAGCAGCTTCCGGGACAAGAGCACAGATACGCAGTATTTT. Its translation: CASSFRDKSTDTQYF.

The V call is TRBV6-5, the J call TRBJ2-7; no firm D call. Trimming pared 4 bases from V and 6 bases from J, leaving 13 bases between. The germline gives CDR1 MNHEY, CDR2 SVGAGI. The CDR3 extends over 13 amino acids. CDR3 protein: CASSSGPWGEQYF. The CDR3 DNA reads TGTGCCAGCAGTTCGGGCCCATGGGGCGAGCAGTACTTC.

The chain recombines TRBV5-1 with TRBJ2-7; D possibly uses TRBD1 or TRBD2 (5 bases each). Trimming took 4 bases from V and 6 from J, leaving 20 bases between them. The CDR3 has 15 residues. Germline lookup yields CDR1 SGHRS and CDR2 YFSETQ. CDR3 bases: TGCGCCAGCAGCAGAACCCAGGGACCCCTCCGCGAGCAGTACTTC. Translated: CASSRTQGPLREQYF.

The V gene is TRBV11-3, the J gene TRBJ2-1; TRBD2 matches 9 bases. Germline loops: CDR1 SGHNT, CDR2 YENEEA. The CDR3 length is 15 residues. The junction had 9 bases not matched to a gene; V was cut back by 5 bases and J by 7 bases. The DNA of the CDR3 is TGTGCCAGCAGCGTTGGTGGGACTAGCTTTAATGAGCAGTTCTTC. Translating it yields CASSVGGTSFNEQFF.

The gene calls are TRBV15 and TRBJ2-7, with D possibly TRBD1 on 5 matching bases. Per germline, CDR1 LNHNV and CDR2 YYDKDF (reference sequence). Trimming stripped 8 bases from V and 6 bases from J, with 11 bases between. The CDR3 is 11 residues long. In DNA form, the CDR3 reads TGTGCCACCGCCCAGGGTGGCGAGCAGTACTTC. Translating it yields CATAQGGEQYF. The full variable domain, with the rest looked up from reference TRBV15 and TRBJ2-7, is DAMVIQNPRYQVTQFGKPVTLSCSQTLNHNVMYWYQQKSSQAPKLLFHYYDKDFNNEADTPDNFQSRRPNTSFCFLDIRSPGLGDTAMYLCATAQGGEQYFGPGTRLTVT.

The CDR3 is CAWSDFSGSETQYF. For the CDR3, the DNA is TGTGCCTGGAGTGACTTTAGCGGGAGTGAGACCCAGTACTTC. This chain links TRBV30 with TRBJ2-5, with 9 bases identical to TRBD2. Losses at the gene ends were 1 base for V and 5 bases for J; bases not matched to a gene: 5. CDR1 and CDR2 from the germline V gene are GTSNPN and SVGIG (reference sequence). The CDR3 runs to 14 residues.

The CDR3, as DNA: TGTGCCAGCAGCTTAGACTGGTACTCCTACAATGAGCAGTTCTTC. This encodes CASSLDWYSYNEQFF. The chain carries TRBV11-1 and TRBJ2-1; D gene ambiguous. Germline values: CDR1 SGHAT, CDR2 FQDESV (reference sequence). V was clipped by 1 base and J by 0 bases, with 7 bases between them. The CDR3 contains 15 residues.

This clone was seen only once. This rearrangement joins TRBV19 to TRBJ2-6; D is possibly TRBD1 (5 bases). Germline values: CDR1 LNHDA, CDR2 SQIVND (reference sequence). Trimming shortened V by 3 bases and J by 0 bases, and 15 bases separated the two germline ends. The CDR3 extends over 18 amino acids. The CDR3 coding sequence is TGTGCCAGTAGTATCAGGGCGCAAATAGCCTCTGGGGCCAACGTCCTGACTTTC. As protein: CASSIRAQIASGANVLTF.

The V and J genes are TRBV11-2 and TRBJ2-7, with 8 bases matching TRBD2. CDR3 length equals 16 residues. V shed 1 base and J 2 bases; nucleotides not matched to a gene: 7. The germline gives CDR1 SGHAT, CDR2 FQNNGV. CDR3 sequence (DNA): TGTGCCAGCAGCTTAGTGTTAGCGGGGCCCCCCTACGAGCAGTACTTC. Translated, it gives CASSLVLAGPPYEQYF.

This chain uses TRBV7-9 with TRBJ2-7; D is ambiguous. The V gene lost 1 base and the J gene lost 3 bases, with 7 bases spanning the gap. This CDR3 is 13 amino acids long. Per germline, CDR1 SEHNR and CDR2 FQNEAQ (reference sequence). The CDR3 loop reads CASSLESGYEQYF. In DNA form, the CDR3 reads TGTGCCAGCAGCTTAGAATCCGGCTACGAGCAGTACTTC.

The chain employs TRBV7-9 and TRBJ1-3; D gene uncertain. CDR1 and CDR2 from the germline V gene are SEHNR and FQNEAQ (reference sequence). The CDR3 contains 13 residues. Trimming cost V 1 base and J 4 bases, with 5 bases left between them. CDR3 sequence reads: CASSLGRGNTIYF. The CDR3 DNA reads TGTGCCAGCAGCTTAGGTCGGGGAAACACCATATATTTT. The full variable domain, rest sourced from reference TRBV7-9 and TRBJ1-3, is DTGVSQNPRHKITKRGQNVTFRCDPISEHNRLYWYRQTLGQGPEFLTYFQNEAQLEKSRLLSDRFSAERPKGSFSTLEIQRTEQGDSAMYLCASSLGRGNTIYFGEGSWLTVV.

This clone was detected once. The V call is TRBV7-2, the J call TRBJ1-1; D gene ambiguous. This CDR3 comprises 13 residues. The V end lost 1 base, the J end lost 4 bases, and 7 bases lay between the germline ends. Germline loops: CDR1 SGHTA, CDR2 FQGNSA. CDR3: CASSLGPSTEAFF. For the CDR3, the DNA is TGTGCCAGCAGCTTAGGACCAAGCACTGAAGCTTTCTTT.

This clone appeared a single time. The chain links TRBV20-1 to TRBJ2-7; possibly TRBD2 for D (5 bases). Deletions cut 3 bases from V and 4 bases from J, with 16 bases between. The CDR3 runs to 14 residues. The V gene's germline CDR1 is DFQATT and CDR2 SNEGSKA (reference sequence). CDR3 in DNA: TGCAGTGCTAGTTTGGGGAGACATGGGTACGAGCAGTACTTC. This codes for CSASLGRHGYEQYF.

The genes are TRBV14 and TRBJ1-4, with TRBD1 matching 9 bases. The CDR3 spans 15 residues. Trimming removed 5 bases from V and 4 bases from J; junction bases left unmatched: 5. Germline CDR1 SGHDN, CDR2 FVKESK. DNA for the CDR3: TGTGCCAGCAGCGCCCGACAGGGGGATAATGAAAAACTGTTTTTT. This sequence encodes CASSARQGDNEKLFF.

The chain recombines TRBV20-1 with TRBJ1-1; D is uncertain. The CDR3 contains 12 residues. Germline CDR1 reads DFQATT; CDR2 reads SNEGSKA (reference sequence). Trimming left V 3 bases short and J 7 bases short, with 12 bases between. CDR3 nucleotides: TGCAGTGCTAGTCCATACACCGTTGAAGCTTTCTTT. Translating it yields CSASPYTVEAFF.